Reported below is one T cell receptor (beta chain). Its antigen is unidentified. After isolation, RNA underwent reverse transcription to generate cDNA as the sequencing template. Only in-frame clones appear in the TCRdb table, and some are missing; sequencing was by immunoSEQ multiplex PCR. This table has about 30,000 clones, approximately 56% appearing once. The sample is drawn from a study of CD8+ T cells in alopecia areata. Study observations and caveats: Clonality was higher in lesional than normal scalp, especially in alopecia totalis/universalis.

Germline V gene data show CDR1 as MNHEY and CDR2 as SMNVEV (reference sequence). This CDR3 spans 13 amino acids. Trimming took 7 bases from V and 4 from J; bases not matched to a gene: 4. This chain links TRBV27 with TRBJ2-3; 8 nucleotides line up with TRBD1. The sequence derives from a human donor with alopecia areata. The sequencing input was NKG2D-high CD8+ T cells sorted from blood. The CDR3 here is CASMSRGPDTQYF. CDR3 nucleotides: TGTGCCAGCATGTCCAGGGGGCCAGATACGCAGTATTTT.